This entry is about one T cell receptor beta chain. The table came from immunoSEQ multiplex PCR; TCRdb's copy has only in-frame clones and leaves some out. The repertoire consists of roughly 37,000 clones, with roughly 78% occurring once and the leading ten covering 30% to 35%. The data are from a study of blood T cell repertoires in COVID-19. Turning to the study itself: The analysed material was cDNA or gDNA that came from T cells, B-cell-depleted T cells, or PBMCs.

Germline V gene sequence: CDR1 MNHEY, CDR2 SVGAGI. Trimming left V 2 bases short and J 7 bases short, with 15 bases between. This CDR3 has 15 amino acids. This receptor was obtained from a man aged 55 to 70 with acute or convalescent COVID-19. Sequencing was done on a sample of peripheral blood. The chain uses TRBV6-5 and TRBJ1-5, with a possible D match to TRBD1 (5 bases). The CDR3 DNA sequence: TGTGCCAGCAGTTACCCAACAGGACCCAGGCAGCCCCAGCATTTT. Protein sequence: CASSYPTGPRQPQHF.